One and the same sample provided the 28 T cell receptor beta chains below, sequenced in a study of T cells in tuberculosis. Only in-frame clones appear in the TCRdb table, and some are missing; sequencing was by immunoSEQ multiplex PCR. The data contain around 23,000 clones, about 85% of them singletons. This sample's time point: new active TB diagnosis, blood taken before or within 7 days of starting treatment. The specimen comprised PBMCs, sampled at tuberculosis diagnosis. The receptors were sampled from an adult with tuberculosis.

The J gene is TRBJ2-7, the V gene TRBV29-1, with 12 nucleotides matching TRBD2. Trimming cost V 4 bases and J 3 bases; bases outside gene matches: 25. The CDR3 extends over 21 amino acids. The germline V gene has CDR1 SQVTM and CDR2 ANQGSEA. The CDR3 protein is CSVGPKLVYPTSGGPYYEQYF. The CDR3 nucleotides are TGCAGCGTTGGTCCAAAACTTGTGTATCCTACTAGCGGGGGGCCGTACTACGAGCAGTACTTC.

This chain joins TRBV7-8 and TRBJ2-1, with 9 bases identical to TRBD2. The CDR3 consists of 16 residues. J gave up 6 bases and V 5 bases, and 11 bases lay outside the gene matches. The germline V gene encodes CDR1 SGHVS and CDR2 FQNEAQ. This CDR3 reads CASSREAGGAGNEQFF. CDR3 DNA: TGTGCCAGCAGCCGAGAAGCGGGAGGAGCCGGCAATGAGCAGTTCTTC. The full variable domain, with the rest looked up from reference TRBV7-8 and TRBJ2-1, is GAGVSQSPRYKVAKRGQDVALRCDPISGHVSLFWYQQALGQGPEFLTYFQNEAQLDKSGLPSDRFFAERPEGSVSTLKIQRTQQEDSAVYLCASSREAGGAGNEQFFGPGTRLTVL.

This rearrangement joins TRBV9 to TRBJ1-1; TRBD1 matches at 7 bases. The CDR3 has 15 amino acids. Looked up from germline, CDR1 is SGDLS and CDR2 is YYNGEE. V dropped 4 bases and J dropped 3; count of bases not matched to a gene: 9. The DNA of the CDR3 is TGTGCCAGCAGCTCCACAGGGGAGTCCGACACTGAAGCTTTCTTT. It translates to CASSSTGESDTEAFF.

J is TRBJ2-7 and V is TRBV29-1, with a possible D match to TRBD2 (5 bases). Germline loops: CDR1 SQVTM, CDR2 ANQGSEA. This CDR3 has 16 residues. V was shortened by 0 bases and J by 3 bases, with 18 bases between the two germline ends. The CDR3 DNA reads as TGCAGCGTTGAAGAAGGCCATGACTCAGAGGGCTACGAGCAGTACTTC. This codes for CSVEEGHDSEGYEQYF.

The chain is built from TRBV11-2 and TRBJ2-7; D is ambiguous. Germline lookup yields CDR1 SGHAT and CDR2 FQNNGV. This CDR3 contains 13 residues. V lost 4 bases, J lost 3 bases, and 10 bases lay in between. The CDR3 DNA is TGTGCCAGCAGCTCCTATTCCGTCTACGAGCAGTACTTC. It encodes CASSSYSVYEQYF.

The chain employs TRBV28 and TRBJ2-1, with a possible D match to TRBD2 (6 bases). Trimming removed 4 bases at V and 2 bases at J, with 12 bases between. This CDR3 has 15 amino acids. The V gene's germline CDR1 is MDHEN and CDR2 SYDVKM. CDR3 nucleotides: TGTGCCAGCAGTTCCCTAGCGCCGCCCTACAATGAGCAGTTCTTC. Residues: CASSSLAPPYNEQFF.

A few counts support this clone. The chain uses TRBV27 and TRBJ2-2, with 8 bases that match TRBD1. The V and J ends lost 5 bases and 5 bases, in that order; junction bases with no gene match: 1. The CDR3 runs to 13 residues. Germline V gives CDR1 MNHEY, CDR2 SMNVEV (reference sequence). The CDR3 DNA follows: TGTGCCAGCAGTCGGACAGGGACCGGGGAGCTGTTTTTT. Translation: CASSRTGTGELFF.

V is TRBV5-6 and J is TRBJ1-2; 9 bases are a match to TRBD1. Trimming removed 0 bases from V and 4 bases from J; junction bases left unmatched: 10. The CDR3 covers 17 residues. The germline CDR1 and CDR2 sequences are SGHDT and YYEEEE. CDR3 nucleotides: TGTGCCAGCAGCTTGGAACCTTCACAGGGGGCAGGCTATGGCTACACCTTC. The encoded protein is CASSLEPSQGAGYGYTF.

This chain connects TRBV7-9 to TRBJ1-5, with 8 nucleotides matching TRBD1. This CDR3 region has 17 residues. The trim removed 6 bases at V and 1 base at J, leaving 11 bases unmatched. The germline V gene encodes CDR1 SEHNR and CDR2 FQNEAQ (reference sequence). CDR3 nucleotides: TGTGCCAGCAGGGTTTCTGACAGGGGTCTAAGCAATCAGCCCCAGCATTTT. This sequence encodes CASRVSDRGLSNQPQHF.

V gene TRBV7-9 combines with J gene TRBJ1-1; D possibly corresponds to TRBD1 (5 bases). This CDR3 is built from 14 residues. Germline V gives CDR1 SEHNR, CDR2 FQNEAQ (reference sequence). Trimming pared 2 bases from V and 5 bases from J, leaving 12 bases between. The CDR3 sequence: CASSLLQGGTEAFF. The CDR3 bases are TGTGCCAGCAGCTTACTTCAGGGAGGAACTGAAGCTTTCTTT. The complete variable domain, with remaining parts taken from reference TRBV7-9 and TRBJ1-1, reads DTGVSQNPRHKITKRGQNVTFRCDPISEHNRLYWYRQTLGQGPEFLTYFQNEAQLEKSRLLSDRFSAERPKGSFSTLEIQRTEQGDSAMYLCASSLLQGGTEAFFGQGTRLTVV.

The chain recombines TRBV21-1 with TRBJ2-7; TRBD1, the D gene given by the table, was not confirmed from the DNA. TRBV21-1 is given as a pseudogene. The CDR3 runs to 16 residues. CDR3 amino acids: CASSKNSGQGSYEQYF. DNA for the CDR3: TGTGCCAGCAGCAAAAATTCCGGACAGGGGTCCTACGAGCAGTACTTC.

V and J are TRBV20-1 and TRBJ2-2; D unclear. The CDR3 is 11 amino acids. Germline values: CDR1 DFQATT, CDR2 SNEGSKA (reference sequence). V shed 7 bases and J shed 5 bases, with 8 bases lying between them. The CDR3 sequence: CSVAATGELFF. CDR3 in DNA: TGCAGTGTCGCGGCAACCGGGGAGCTGTTTTTT.

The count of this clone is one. CDR3 DNA: TGCGCCAGCAGCGGGGGGACAGGGTTAGCTACGCAGTATTTT. Translating gives CASSGGTGLATQYF. The genes are TRBV5-1 and TRBJ2-3; 9 bases match TRBD1. CDR3 size: 14 residues. The germline gives CDR1 SGHRS, CDR2 YFSETQ. J lost 8 bases, V lost 4 bases, and 8 bases had no gene match.

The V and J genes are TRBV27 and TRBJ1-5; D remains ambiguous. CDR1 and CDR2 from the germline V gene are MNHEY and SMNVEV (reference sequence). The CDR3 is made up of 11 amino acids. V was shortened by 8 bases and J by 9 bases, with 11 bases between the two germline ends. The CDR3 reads CASGGLGPQHF. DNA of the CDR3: TGTGCCAGCGGCGGGTTGGGGCCCCAGCATTTT.

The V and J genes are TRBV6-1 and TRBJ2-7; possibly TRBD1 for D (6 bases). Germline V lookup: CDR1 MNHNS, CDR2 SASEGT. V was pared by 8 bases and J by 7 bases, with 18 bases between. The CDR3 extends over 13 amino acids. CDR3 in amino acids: CASVGQIRIEQYF. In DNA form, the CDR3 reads TGTGCCAGCGTTGGACAGATAAGAATAGAGCAGTACTTC.

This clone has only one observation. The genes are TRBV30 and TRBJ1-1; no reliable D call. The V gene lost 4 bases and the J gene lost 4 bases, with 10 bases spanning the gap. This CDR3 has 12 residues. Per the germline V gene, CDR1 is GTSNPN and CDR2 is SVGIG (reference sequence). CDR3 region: CAWTLSGTEAFF. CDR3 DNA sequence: TGTGCCTGGACCCTCAGTGGCACTGAAGCTTTCTTT.

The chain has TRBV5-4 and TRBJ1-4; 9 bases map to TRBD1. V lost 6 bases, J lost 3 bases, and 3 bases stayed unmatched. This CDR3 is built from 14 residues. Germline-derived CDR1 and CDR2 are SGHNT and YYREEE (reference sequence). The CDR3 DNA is TGTGCCAGCACCCGGGACAGGGCTAATGAAAAACTGTTTTTT. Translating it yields CASTRDRANEKLFF.

CDR3 region: CASSWTGEETQYF. The CDR3, as DNA: TGTGCCAGCAGCTGGACAGGGGAGGAGACCCAGTACTTC. The chain recombines TRBV9 with TRBJ2-5, with TRBD1 matching 9 bases. This CDR3 has 13 amino acids. The ends lost 4 bases at V and 5 bases at J; junction bases unmatched: 3. CDR1 and CDR2 from the germline V gene are SGDLS and YYNGEE.

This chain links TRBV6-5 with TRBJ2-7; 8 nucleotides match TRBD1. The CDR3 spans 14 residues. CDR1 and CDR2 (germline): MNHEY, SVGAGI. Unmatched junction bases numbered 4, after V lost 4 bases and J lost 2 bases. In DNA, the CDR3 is TGTGCCAGCAGTTCAGGGGGCTCCCCCTACGAGCAGTACTTC. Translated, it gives CASSSGGSPYEQYF.

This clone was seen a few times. The chain's CDR3 is CASSLDRGGTEAFF. The DNA of the CDR3 is TGTGCCAGCAGTCTTGACAGGGGAGGCACTGAAGCTTTCTTT. The chain recombines TRBV6-1 with TRBJ1-1, with 8 bases identical to TRBD1. The V gene end was trimmed by 5 bases and the J gene end by 4 bases; junction bases not matched to a gene: 6. The CDR3 covers 14 residues. The V gene's germline CDR1 is MNHNS and CDR2 SASEGT.

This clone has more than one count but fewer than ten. This CDR3 reads CASSERTGDLYGYTF. DNA of the CDR3: TGTGCCAGCAGTGAACGGACAGGGGATCTCTATGGCTACACCTTC. This chain links TRBV6-1 with TRBJ1-2; 9 bases line up with TRBD1. Germline CDR1 MNHNS, CDR2 SASEGT. The ends lost 2 bases at V and 4 bases at J; junction bases unmatched: 5. The CDR3 extends over 15 amino acids.

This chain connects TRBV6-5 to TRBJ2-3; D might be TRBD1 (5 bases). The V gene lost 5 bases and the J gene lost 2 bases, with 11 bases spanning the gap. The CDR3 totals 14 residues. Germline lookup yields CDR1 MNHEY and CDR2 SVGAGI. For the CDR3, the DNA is TGTGCCAGCAGTATAGGGGCCCCCACAGATACGCAGTATTTT. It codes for CASSIGAPTDTQYF.

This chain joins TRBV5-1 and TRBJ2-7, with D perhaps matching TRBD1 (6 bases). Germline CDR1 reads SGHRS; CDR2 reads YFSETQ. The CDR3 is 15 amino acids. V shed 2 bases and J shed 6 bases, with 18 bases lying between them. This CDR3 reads CASSLGTGFFFEQYF. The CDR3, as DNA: TGCGCCAGCAGCTTAGGTACAGGGTTTTTTTTCGAGCAGTACTTC.

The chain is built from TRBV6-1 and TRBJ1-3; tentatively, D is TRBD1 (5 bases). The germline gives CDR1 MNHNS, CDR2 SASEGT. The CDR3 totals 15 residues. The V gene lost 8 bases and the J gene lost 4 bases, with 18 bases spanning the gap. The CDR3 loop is CASSRNQGAGNTIYF. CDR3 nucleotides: TGTGCCAGCTCCCGGAACCAGGGTGCAGGAAACACCATATATTTT.

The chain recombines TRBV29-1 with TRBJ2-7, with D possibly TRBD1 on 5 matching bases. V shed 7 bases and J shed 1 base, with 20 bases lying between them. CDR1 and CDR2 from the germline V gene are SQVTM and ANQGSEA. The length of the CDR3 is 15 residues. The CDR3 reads CSGSSQKGLSYEQYF. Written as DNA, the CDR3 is TGCAGCGGGTCGAGTCAGAAGGGGCTTTCCTACGAGCAGTACTTC.

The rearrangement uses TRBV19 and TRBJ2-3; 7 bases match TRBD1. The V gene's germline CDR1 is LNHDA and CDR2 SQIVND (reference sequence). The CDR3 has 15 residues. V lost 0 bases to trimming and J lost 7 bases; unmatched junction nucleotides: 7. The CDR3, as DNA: TGTGCCAGTAGTATAGAAGGGGGCCGGTCGTATACGCAGTATTTT. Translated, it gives CASSIEGGRSYTQYF.

The CDR3 is CASSIGLAGSDEQFF. Written as DNA, the CDR3 is TGTGCCAGTAGTATAGGTCTAGCGGGATCTGACGAGCAGTTCTTC. The chain joins TRBV19 to TRBJ2-1, with 9 bases that match TRBD2. The length of the CDR3 is 15 residues. The V segment lost 1 base and the J segment 10 bases; nucleotides outside the gene matches: 8. In germline, CDR1 is LNHDA, CDR2 SQIVND (reference sequence). The full variable domain, completed using reference TRBV19 and TRBJ2-1, is DGGITQSPKYLFRKEGQNVTLSCEQNLNHDAMYWYRQDPGQGLRLIYYSQIVNDFQKGDIAEGYSVSREKKESFPLTVTSAQKNPTAFYLCASSIGLAGSDEQFFGPGTRLTVL.

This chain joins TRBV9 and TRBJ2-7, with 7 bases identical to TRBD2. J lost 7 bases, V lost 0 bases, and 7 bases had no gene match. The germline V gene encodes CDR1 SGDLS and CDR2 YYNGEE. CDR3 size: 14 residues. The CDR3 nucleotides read TGTGCCAGCAGCGTAGGGGACTACGGCAGGGAGCAGTACTTC. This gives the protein CASSVGDYGREQYF.